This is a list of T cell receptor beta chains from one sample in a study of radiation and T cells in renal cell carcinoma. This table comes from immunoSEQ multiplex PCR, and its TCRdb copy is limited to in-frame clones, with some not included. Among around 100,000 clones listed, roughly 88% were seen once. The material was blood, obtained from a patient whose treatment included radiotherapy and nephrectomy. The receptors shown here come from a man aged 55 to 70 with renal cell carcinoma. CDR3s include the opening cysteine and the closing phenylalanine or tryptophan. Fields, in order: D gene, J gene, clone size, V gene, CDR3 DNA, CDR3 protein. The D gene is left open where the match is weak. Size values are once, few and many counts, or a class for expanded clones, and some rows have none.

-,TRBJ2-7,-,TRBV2,TGTGCCAGCAGTGAAGGTAGGGGTTCGGCCTACGAGCAGTACTTC,CASSEGRGSAYEQYF
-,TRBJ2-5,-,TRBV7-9,TGTGCCAGCAGCACCGATGCTTGGACCCAGTACTTC,CASSTDAWTQYF
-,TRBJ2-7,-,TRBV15,TGTGCCACCAGCCGAAACAACTACGAGCAGTACTTC,CATSRNNYEQYF
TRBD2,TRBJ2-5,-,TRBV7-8,TGTGCCAGCAGCTCACAACTAGCGGGAGGGCCTTTTGGGACCCAGTACTTC,CASSSQLAGGPFGTQYF
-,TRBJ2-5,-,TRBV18,TGTGCCAGCTCACAAGGGCAGGGCGAGACCCAGTACTTC,CASSQGQGETQYF
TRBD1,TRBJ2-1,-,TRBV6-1,TGTGCCAGCAAGGTGGACAGGGGAGACAATGAGCAGTTCTTC,CASKVDRGDNEQFF
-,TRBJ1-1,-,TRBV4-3,TGCGCCAGCAGCCAAGTTGGGTTGGGTGAGGGGACTGAAGCTTTCTTT,CASSQVGLGEGTEAFF
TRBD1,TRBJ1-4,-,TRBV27,TGTGCCAGCAGCCTCAGGGGGGGCACTAATGAAAAACTGTTTTTT,CASSLRGGTNEKLFF
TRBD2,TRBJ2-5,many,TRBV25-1,TGTGCCAGCAGTGAAACGGGCGGGGGGCTCCTTACCGAGACCCAGTACTTC,CASSETGGGLLTETQYF
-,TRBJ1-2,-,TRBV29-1,TGCAGCGTTGACGATACGGCAGGGAACTATGGCTACACCTTC,CSVDDTAGNYGYTF
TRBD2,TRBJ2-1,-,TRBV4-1,TGCGCCAGCAGCCAATTGACTAGCGGGATAAACGCCTACAATGAGCAGTTCTTC,CASSQLTSGINAYNEQFF
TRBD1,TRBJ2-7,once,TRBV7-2,TGTGCCAGCAGCCTGCCTTGGGGGACAGGTCAATACGAGCAGTACTTC,CASSLPWGTGQYEQYF
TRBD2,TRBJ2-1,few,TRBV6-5,TGTGCCAGCGCTCTAGCGGGGTCCTACAATGAGCAGTTCTTC,CASALAGSYNEQFF
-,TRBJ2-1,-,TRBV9,TGTGCCAGCAGCGTAAAGCGCTTGGTCGGAAACTCCTACAATGAGCAGTTCTTC,CASSVKRLVGNSYNEQFF
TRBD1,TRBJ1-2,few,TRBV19,TGTGCCAGCCGCGAGGGGGCGGGAGGCTACACCTTC,CASREGAGGYTF
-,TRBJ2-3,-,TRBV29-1,TGCAGCGTTGAAGTGGCAGGGGACACAGATACGCAGTATTTT,CSVEVAGDTDTQYF
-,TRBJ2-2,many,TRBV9,TGTGCCAGCAGCGTAGGGCAGGGGACCGGGGAGCTGTTTTTT,CASSVGQGTGELFF
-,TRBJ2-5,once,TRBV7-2,TGTGCCAGCAGCGGTGGACAGCAAGAGACCCAGTACTTC,CASSGGQQETQYF
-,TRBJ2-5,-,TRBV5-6,TGTGCCAGCAGCTTGGTCGAGGCTTGGGAGACCCAGTACTTC,CASSLVEAWETQYF
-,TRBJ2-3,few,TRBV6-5,TGTGCCAGCAGGCCGACCCTTACGGCCCATACGCAGTATTTT,CASRPTLTAHTQYF
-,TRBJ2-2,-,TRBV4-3,TGCGCCAGCAGCCTTAGCAGTAACACCGGGGAGCTGTTTTTT,CASSLSSNTGELFF
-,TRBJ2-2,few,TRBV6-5,TGTGCCAGCAGTTACATAGCCCTGAACACCGGGGAGCTGTTTTTT,CASSYIALNTGELFF
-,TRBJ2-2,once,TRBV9,TGTGCCAGCAGCCCCCGACCCGGGGAGCTGTTTTTT,CASSPRPGELFF
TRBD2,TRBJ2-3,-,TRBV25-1,TGTGCCAGCAGTGAATCCCCACTAGCGGCAAGTCCGCAGTATTTT,CASSESPLAASPQYF
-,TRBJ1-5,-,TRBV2,TGTGCCAGCAGTGAAGAACGGGGGGGGGCTGGTCAGCCCCAGCATTTT,CASSEERGGAGQPQHF